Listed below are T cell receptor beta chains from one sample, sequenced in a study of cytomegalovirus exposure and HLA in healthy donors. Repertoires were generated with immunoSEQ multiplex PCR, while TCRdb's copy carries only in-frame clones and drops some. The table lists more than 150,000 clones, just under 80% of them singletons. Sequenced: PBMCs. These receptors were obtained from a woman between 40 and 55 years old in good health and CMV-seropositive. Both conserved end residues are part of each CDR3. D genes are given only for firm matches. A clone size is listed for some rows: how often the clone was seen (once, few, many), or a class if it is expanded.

CDR3 protein: CASSETAMGRSGYTF; CDR3 DNA: TGTGCCAGCAGTGAAACGGCCATGGGGCGGTCTGGCTACACCTTC; V gene: TRBV6-4; clone size: .; D gene: .; J gene: TRBJ1-2
CDR3 protein: CASSEVDRGNQPQHF; CDR3 DNA: TGTGCCAGCAGTGAAGTCGACAGGGGGAATCAGCCCCAGCATTTT; V gene: TRBV2; clone size: .; D gene: TRBD1; J gene: TRBJ1-5
CDR3 protein: CASSVRGTAAEYSPLHF; CDR3 DNA: TGTGCCAGCAGTGTCCGTGGGACAGCGGCCGAATATTCACCCCTCCACTTT; V gene: TRBV27; clone size: .; D gene: TRBD1; J gene: TRBJ1-6
CDR3 protein: CASSLDGRVDEQYF; CDR3 DNA: TGCGCCAGCAGCTTGGACGGGAGGGTCGACGAGCAGTACTTC; V gene: TRBV5-1; clone size: .; D gene: TRBD2; J gene: TRBJ2-7
CDR3 protein: CASGQLNTEAFF; CDR3 DNA: TGTGCCAGCGGGCAGCTGAACACTGAAGCTTTCTTT; V gene: TRBV2; clone size: .; D gene: .; J gene: TRBJ1-1
CDR3 protein: CASSLTGTSPPDTQYF; CDR3 DNA: TGCGCCAGCAGCCTGACCGGGACTAGTCCTCCCGATACGCAGTATTTT; V gene: TRBV5-1; clone size: .; D gene: TRBD2; J gene: TRBJ2-3
CDR3 protein: CASSLYSGGSYEQYF; CDR3 DNA: TGTGCCAGCAGTTTATATAGCGGGGGCTCCTACGAGCAGTACTTC; V gene: TRBV27; clone size: few; D gene: TRBD2; J gene: TRBJ2-7
CDR3 protein: CASSEWAGHQETQYF; CDR3 DNA: TGTGCCAGCAGCGAGTGGGCTGGGCACCAAGAGACCCAGTACTTC; V gene: TRBV9; clone size: .; D gene: .; J gene: TRBJ2-5
CDR3 protein: CASRPLNRDEKLFF; CDR3 DNA: TGTGCCAGCAGGCCTCTGAACAGGGATGAAAAACTGTTTTTT; V gene: TRBV6-5; clone size: .; D gene: .; J gene: TRBJ1-4
CDR3 protein: CSSQFQETQYF; CDR3 DNA: TGCAGTTCTCAGTTTCAAGAGACCCAGTACTTC; V gene: TRBV20-1; clone size: few; D gene: .; J gene: TRBJ2-5
CDR3 protein: CASSLGTGREQYF; CDR3 DNA: TGTGCCAGCAGCCTAGGGACAGGGAGAGAGCAGTACTTC; V gene: TRBV7-2; clone size: .; D gene: TRBD1; J gene: TRBJ2-7
CDR3 protein: CASSLVGGTGWSEQYF; CDR3 DNA: TGTGCCAGCAGCTTAGTCGGAGGGACAGGGTGGAGCGAGCAGTACTTC; V gene: TRBV7-8; clone size: .; D gene: TRBD1; J gene: TRBJ2-7
CDR3 protein: CASTSDRVGNSPLHF; CDR3 DNA: TGTGCCAGCACCTCGGACAGGGTAGGAAATTCACCCCTCCACTTT; V gene: TRBV2; clone size: .; D gene: TRBD1; J gene: TRBJ1-6
CDR3 protein: CASSPFRRGEETQYF; CDR3 DNA: TGTGCCAGCAGTCCCTTCCGGCGGGGGGAAGAGACCCAGTACTTC; V gene: TRBV7-8; clone size: .; D gene: TRBD2; J gene: TRBJ2-5
CDR3 protein: CASSPPTGYGYTF; CDR3 DNA: TGTGCCAGCAGCCCGCCAACAGGCTATGGCTACACCTTC; V gene: TRBV5-6; clone size: once; D gene: .; J gene: TRBJ1-2
CDR3 protein: CASSGTDGNTIYF; CDR3 DNA: TGTGCCAGCAGCGGGACAGATGGAAACACCATATATTTT; V gene: TRBV5-5; clone size: .; D gene: TRBD1; J gene: TRBJ1-3
CDR3 protein: CASSPRNGVPFF; CDR3 DNA: TGTGCCAGCAGCCCCAGGAACGGCGTTCCGTTCTTC; V gene: TRBV7-2; clone size: .; D gene: .; J gene: TRBJ2-1
CDR3 protein: CASMLEGVYEQFF; CDR3 DNA: TGTGCCAGCATGCTTGAGGGGGTGTATGAGCAGTTCTTC; V gene: TRBV5-6; clone size: .; D gene: .; J gene: TRBJ2-1
CDR3 protein: CASSRYTGGVLPGYTF; CDR3 DNA: TGTGCCAGCAGCCGTTATACAGGGGGCGTTTTACCTGGCTACACCTTC; V gene: TRBV5-6; clone size: once; D gene: TRBD1; J gene: TRBJ1-2
CDR3 protein: CASSLAGAGDTQYF; CDR3 DNA: TGTGCCAGCAGTCTAGCGGGGGCCGGAGATACGCAGTATTTT; V gene: TRBV7-9; clone size: .; D gene: TRBD2; J gene: TRBJ2-3
CDR3 protein: CATTGFHTEAFF; CDR3 DNA: TGTGCCACTACAGGGTTTCACACTGAAGCTTTCTTT; V gene: TRBV2; clone size: .; D gene: .; J gene: TRBJ1-1
CDR3 protein: CASSVAGGPTGELFF; CDR3 DNA: TGTGCCAGCAGCGTAGCGGGGGGGCCCACCGGGGAGCTGTTTTTT; V gene: TRBV9; clone size: .; D gene: TRBD2; J gene: TRBJ2-2
CDR3 protein: CASSSRTGGLVGQYF; CDR3 DNA: TGTGCCAGCAGTTCACGGACAGGGGGCCTCGTAGGGCAGTACTTC; V gene: TRBV27; clone size: .; D gene: TRBD1; J gene: TRBJ2-7
CDR3 protein: CASGTGGERGNTIYF; CDR3 DNA: TGTGCCAGCGGGACAGGGGGCGAAAGGGGAAACACCATATATTTT; V gene: TRBV21-1; clone size: .; D gene: .; J gene: TRBJ1-3
CDR3 protein: CASSLEHNTEAFF; CDR3 DNA: TGTGCCAGCAGCTTAGAACATAACACTGAAGCTTTCTTT; V gene: TRBV7-6; clone size: .; D gene: .; J gene: TRBJ1-1
CDR3 protein: CASSEDTRGLRIYDYGYTF; CDR3 DNA: TGCGCCAGCAGCGAAGATACTAGGGGGCTTAGAATTTACGACTATGGCTACACCTTC; V gene: TRBV5-1; clone size: .; D gene: TRBD1; J gene: TRBJ1-2
CDR3 protein: CAWSSLAGLNTGELFF; CDR3 DNA: TGTGCCTGGAGTTCCTTAGCGGGGCTCAACACCGGGGAGCTGTTTTTT; V gene: TRBV30; clone size: .; D gene: TRBD2; J gene: TRBJ2-2
CDR3 protein: CASSPQGMRTEAFF; CDR3 DNA: TGTGCCAGCTCACCACAGGGGATGCGCACTGAAGCTTTCTTT; V gene: TRBV18; clone size: .; D gene: .; J gene: TRBJ1-1
CDR3 protein: CASSFQGSNTEAFF; CDR3 DNA: TGTGCCAGCAGCTTCCAGGGCTCGAACACTGAAGCTTTCTTT; V gene: TRBV5-5; clone size: .; D gene: .; J gene: TRBJ1-1
CDR3 protein: CASSRQTNYEQYF; CDR3 DNA: TGTGCCAGCAGTAGACAGACGAACTACGAGCAGTACTTC; V gene: TRBV6-5; clone size: .; D gene: .; J gene: TRBJ2-7
CDR3 protein: CASSRDLGSYNEQFF; CDR3 DNA: TGCGCCAGCTCCAGGGATTTAGGGTCCTACAATGAGCAGTTCTTC; V gene: TRBV5-1; clone size: .; D gene: .; J gene: TRBJ2-1